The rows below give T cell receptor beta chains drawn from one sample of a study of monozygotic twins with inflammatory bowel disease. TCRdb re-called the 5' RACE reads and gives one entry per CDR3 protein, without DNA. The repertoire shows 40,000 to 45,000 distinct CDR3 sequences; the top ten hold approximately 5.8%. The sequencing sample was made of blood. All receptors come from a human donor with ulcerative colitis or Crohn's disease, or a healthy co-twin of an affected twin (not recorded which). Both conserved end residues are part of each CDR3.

CDR3aa: CASRTTPAYNEQFF; j_gene: TRBJ2-1; len: 14; v_gene: TRBV6-2/TRBV6-3
CDR3aa: CASSPSRAEYGYTF; j_gene: TRBJ1-2; len: 14; v_gene: TRBV7-2
CDR3aa: CASSLDRAQPQHF; j_gene: TRBJ1-5; len: 13; v_gene: TRBV5-6
CDR3aa: CASSFGGGQDTQYF; j_gene: TRBJ2-3; len: 14; v_gene: TRBV12-3/TRBV12-4
CDR3aa: CASSFDRVDNYGYTF; j_gene: TRBJ1-2; len: 15; v_gene: TRBV7-2
CDR3aa: CASSFQTGVNEKLFF; j_gene: TRBJ1-4; len: 15; v_gene: TRBV7-2
CDR3aa: CASSPRGWEPQHF; j_gene: TRBJ1-5; len: 13; v_gene: TRBV7-2
CDR3aa: CAWKGTGHTGELFF; j_gene: TRBJ2-2; len: 14; v_gene: TRBV30
CDR3aa: CASSSTRQGNQPQHF; j_gene: TRBJ1-5; len: 15; v_gene: TRBV6-5
CDR3aa: CASSQDFGGREYEQYF; j_gene: TRBJ2-7; len: 16; v_gene: TRBV4-1
CDR3aa: CSALMGKGYEQYF; j_gene: TRBJ2-7; len: 13; v_gene: TRBV29-1
CDR3aa: CASRQQGAVYEQYF; j_gene: TRBJ2-7; len: 14; v_gene: TRBV28
CDR3aa: CASSDRTGVYIYEQYF; j_gene: TRBJ2-7; len: 16; v_gene: TRBV6-1
CDR3aa: CASSLDGQGEAFF; j_gene: TRBJ1-1; len: 13; v_gene: TRBV5-1
CDR3aa: CASRNGGAVGLETQYF; j_gene: TRBJ2-5; len: 16; v_gene: TRBV28
CDR3aa: CATSRDGQGRNEQYF; j_gene: TRBJ2-7; len: 15; v_gene: TRBV15
CDR3aa: CASSEALPMGNSPLHF; j_gene: TRBJ1-6; len: 16; v_gene: TRBV6-1
CDR3aa: CASSISTGGGIAGYTF; j_gene: TRBJ1-2; len: 16; v_gene: TRBV19
CDR3aa: CAITNDWGGYTF; j_gene: TRBJ1-2; len: 12; v_gene: TRBV10-3
CDR3aa: CASDRGSNQPQHF; j_gene: TRBJ1-5; len: 13; v_gene: TRBV19
CDR3aa: CASRRGRAEAFF; j_gene: TRBJ1-1; len: 12; v_gene: TRBV6-5
CDR3aa: CASSLSEYEQYF; j_gene: TRBJ2-7; len: 12; v_gene: TRBV28
CDR3aa: CASSLGHPGTGELFF; j_gene: TRBJ2-2; len: 15; v_gene: TRBV12-3/TRBV12-4
CDR3aa: CASSPFWGQPEYSNQPQHF; j_gene: TRBJ1-5; len: 19; v_gene: TRBV6-5
CDR3aa: CASSERTGSDEQFF; j_gene: TRBJ2-1; len: 14; v_gene: TRBV5-1
CDR3aa: CSARVNLGTGYTF; j_gene: TRBJ1-2; len: 13; v_gene: TRBV20-1
CDR3aa: CASSQAGKSYEQYF; j_gene: TRBJ2-7; len: 14; v_gene: TRBV3-1
CDR3aa: CASSLDPSGDGETQYF; j_gene: TRBJ2-5; len: 16; v_gene: TRBV5-1
CDR3aa: CASSRDRGGEQYF; j_gene: TRBJ2-7; len: 13; v_gene: TRBV18
CDR3aa: CASSQLSTMQKDGYTF; j_gene: TRBJ1-2; len: 16; v_gene: TRBV3-1
CDR3aa: CASSPDREVTEAFF; j_gene: TRBJ1-1; len: 14; v_gene: TRBV18
CDR3aa: CASSVIAGGNSGEQFF; j_gene: TRBJ2-1; len: 16; v_gene: TRBV19
CDR3aa: CASSRPGTVSGNTIYF; j_gene: TRBJ1-3; len: 16; v_gene: TRBV21-1
CDR3aa: CASSLEGSGTEAFF; j_gene: TRBJ1-1; len: 14; v_gene: TRBV11-2
CDR3aa: CASTLQTGNTGELFF; j_gene: TRBJ2-2; len: 15; v_gene: TRBV27
CDR3aa: CASSRLAGGRYIEQFF; j_gene: TRBJ2-1; len: 16; v_gene: TRBV28